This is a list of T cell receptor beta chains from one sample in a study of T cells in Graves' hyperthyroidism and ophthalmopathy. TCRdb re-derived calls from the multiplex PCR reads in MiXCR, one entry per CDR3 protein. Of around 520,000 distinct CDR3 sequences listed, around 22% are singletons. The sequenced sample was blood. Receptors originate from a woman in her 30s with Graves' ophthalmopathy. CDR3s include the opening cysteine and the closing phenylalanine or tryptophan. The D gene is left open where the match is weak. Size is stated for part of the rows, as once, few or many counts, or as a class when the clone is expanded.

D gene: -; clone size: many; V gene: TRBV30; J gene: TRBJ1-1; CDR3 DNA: TGTGCCTGTCTTAGGGAGAACACTGAAGCTTTCTTT; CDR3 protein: CACLRENTEAFF
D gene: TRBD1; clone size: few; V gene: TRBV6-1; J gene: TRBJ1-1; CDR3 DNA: TGTGCCAGCACATCCGGGACAGGGGGCTCTGAAGCTTTCTTT; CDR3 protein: CASTSGTGGSEAFF
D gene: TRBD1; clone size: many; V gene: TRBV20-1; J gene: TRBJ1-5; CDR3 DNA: TGCAGTGCTAGAGATCCGGGACAGGGCCACCATCAGCCCCAGCATTTT; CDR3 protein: CSARDPGQGHHQPQHF
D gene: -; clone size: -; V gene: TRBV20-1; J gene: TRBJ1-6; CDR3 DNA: TGCAGTGCGGCGGGGGGGGGCGGAAATTCACCCCTCCACTTT; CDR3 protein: CSAAGGGGNSPLHF
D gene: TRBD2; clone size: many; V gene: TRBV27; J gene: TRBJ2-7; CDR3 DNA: TGTGCCAGCAGTTTACGACTAGCGGGGTTCTACGAGCAGTACTTC; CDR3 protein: CASSLRLAGFYEQYF
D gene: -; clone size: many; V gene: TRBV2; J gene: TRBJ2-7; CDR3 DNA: TGTGCCAGCAAGGAGGTAGTTCGGGACGAGCAGTACTTC; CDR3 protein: CASKEVVRDEQYF
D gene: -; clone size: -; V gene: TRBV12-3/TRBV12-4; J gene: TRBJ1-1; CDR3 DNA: TGTGCCAGCAGGGACAGAAACACTGAAGCTTTCTTT; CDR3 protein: CASRDRNTEAFF
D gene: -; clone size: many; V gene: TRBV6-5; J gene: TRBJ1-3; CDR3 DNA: TGTGCCAGCATCCGAAGGGGCACAGGTACCGGAAACACCATATATTTT; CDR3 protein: CASIRRGTGTGNTIYF
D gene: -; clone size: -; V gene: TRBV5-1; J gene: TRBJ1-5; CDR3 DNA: TGCGCCAGCAGCTCCGGGATCCTTTATAGCAATCAGCCCCAGCATTTT; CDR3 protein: CASSSGILYSNQPQHF
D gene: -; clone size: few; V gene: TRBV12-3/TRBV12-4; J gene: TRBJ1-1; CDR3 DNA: TGTGCCAGCAGCCCCTACCCAGGGTGGGCTGAAGCTTTCTTT; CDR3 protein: CASSPYPGWAEAFF
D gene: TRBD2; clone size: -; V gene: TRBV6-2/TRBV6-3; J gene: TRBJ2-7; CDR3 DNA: TGTGCCAGCTGGGAGCGGGGAGTCGACTACGAGCAGTACTTC; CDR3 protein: CASWERGVDYEQYF
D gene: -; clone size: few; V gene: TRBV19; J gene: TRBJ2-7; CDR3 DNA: TGTGCCAGTAGTAGGGGGCAGCCCGCCTACGAGCAGTACTTC; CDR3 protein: CASSRGQPAYEQYF
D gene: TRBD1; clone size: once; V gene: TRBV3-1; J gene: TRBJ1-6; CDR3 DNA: TGTGCCAGCAGCCATAGACAGGGGGCTAATTCACCCCTCCACTTT; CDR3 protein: CASSHRQGANSPLHF
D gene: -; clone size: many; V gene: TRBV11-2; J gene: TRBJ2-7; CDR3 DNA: TGTGCCAGCAGCTTAATGCAGATTAGCTCCTACGAGCAGTACTTC; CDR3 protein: CASSLMQISSYEQYF
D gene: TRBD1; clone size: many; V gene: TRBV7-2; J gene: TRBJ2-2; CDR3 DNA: TGTGCCAGCAGCTCCGGACAGGTCGCAGGGGAGCTGTTTTTT; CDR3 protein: CASSSGQVAGELFF
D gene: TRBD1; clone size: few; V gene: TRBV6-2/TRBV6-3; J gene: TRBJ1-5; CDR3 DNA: TGTGCCAGCAGTCCCAATCCCGGGACAGTCTATAGCAATCAGCCCCAGCATTTT; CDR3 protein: CASSPNPGTVYSNQPQHF
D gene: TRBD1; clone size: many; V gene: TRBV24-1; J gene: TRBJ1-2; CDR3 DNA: TGTGCCACCAGTGCCAACGCCGGACAGGGGAACTATGGCTACACCTTC; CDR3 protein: CATSANAGQGNYGYTF
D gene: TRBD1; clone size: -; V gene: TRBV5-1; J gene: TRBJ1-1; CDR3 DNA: TGCGCCAGCAGCTTGGTAGCCGGGACAGGGTGGGTCATGAACACTGAAGCTTTCTTT; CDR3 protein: CASSLVAGTGWVMNTEAFF
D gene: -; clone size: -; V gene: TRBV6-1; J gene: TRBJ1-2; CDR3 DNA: TGTGCCAGCAGCGACCAGGGAGTCGATGGCTACACCTTC; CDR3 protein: CASSDQGVDGYTF
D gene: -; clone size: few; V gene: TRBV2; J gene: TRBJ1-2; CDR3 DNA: TGTGCCAGCAGTGATGCGGCGGCGGGGATGGTTGGCTACACCTTC; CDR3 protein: CASSDAAAGMVGYTF
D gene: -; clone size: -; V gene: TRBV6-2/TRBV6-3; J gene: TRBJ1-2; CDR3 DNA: TGTGCCAGCAGTTACTCAGAAACTATGGGCTACACCTTC; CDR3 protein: CASSYSETMGYTF
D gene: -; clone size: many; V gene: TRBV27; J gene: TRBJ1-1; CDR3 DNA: TGTGCCAGCACCTTAGTAGGGGGGGTCACTGAAGCTTTCTTT; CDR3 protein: CASTLVGGVTEAFF
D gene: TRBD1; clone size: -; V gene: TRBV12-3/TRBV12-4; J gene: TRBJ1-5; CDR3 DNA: TGTGCCAGCAGTTTATGGGACAGGGGCTGCCAGCCCCAGCATTTT; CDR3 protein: CASSLWDRGCQPQHF
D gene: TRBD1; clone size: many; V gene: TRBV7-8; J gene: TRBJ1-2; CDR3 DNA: TGTGCCAGCAGCTTCCAACAGGGGCCGCAGGGCTACACCTTC; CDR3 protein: CASSFQQGPQGYTF
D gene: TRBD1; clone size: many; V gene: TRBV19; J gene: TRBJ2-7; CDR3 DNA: TGTGCCAGTAGGTACCGGGACAGGGACCACGAGCAGTACTTC; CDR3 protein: CASRYRDRDHEQYF
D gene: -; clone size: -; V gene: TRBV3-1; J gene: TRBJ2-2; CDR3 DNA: TGTGCCAGCAGCCGAAGGGCAGGGTCGAACACCGGGGAGCTGTTTTTT; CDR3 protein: CASSRRAGSNTGELFF
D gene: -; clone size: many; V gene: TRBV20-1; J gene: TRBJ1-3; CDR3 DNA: TGCAGTGCTAGAGGGGACTCTGGAAACACCATATATTTT; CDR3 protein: CSARGDSGNTIYF
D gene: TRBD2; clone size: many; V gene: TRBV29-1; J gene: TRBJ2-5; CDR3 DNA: TGCAGCATTAAGCGGGGGGGTCAAGAGACCCAGTACTTC; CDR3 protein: CSIKRGGQETQYF
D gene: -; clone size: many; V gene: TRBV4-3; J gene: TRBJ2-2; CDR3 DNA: TGCGCCAGCAGCCAAGATAGGCAGACGAACACCGGGGAGCTGTTTTTT; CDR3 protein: CASSQDRQTNTGELFF
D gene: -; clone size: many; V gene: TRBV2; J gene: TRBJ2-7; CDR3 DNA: TGTGCCAGCGGTTATGTGAGCGAGCAGTACTTC; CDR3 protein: CASGYVSEQYF
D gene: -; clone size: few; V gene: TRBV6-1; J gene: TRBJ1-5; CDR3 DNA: TGTGCCAGCAGTGAACTCCGGGTTAGCAATCAGCCCCAGCATTTT; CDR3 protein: CASSELRVSNQPQHF